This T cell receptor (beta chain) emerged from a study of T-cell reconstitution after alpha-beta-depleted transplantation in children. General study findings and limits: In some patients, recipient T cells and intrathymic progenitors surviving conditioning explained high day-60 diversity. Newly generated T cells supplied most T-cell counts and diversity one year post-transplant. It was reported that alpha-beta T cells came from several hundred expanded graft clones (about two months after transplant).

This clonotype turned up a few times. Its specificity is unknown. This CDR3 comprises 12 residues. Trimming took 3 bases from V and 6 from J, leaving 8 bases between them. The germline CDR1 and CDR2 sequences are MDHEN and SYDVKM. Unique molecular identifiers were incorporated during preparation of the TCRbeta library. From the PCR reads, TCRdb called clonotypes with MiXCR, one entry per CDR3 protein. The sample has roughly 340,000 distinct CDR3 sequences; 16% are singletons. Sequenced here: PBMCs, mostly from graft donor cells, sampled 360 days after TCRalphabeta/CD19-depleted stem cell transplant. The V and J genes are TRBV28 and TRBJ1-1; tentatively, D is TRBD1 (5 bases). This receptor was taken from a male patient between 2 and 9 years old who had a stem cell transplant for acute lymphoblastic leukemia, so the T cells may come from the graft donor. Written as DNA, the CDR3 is TGTGCCAGCAGTTTGCCGACAGCTGAAGCTTTCTTT. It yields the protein CASSLPTAEAFF.